This entry lists 17 T cell receptor beta chains sequenced from one sample in a study of blood T cells in healthy people across ages. Sample-barcoded 5' priming and a J-beta primer mix drove a second PCR of roughly 6 to 12 cycles. TCRdb ran MiXCR on the 5' RACE reads and lists one entry per CDR3 protein. This sample has 550,000 to 600,000 distinct CDR3 sequences, with less than 60% found just once. Source material: blood. These receptors were collected from an older man in good health.

There are a few counts of this clonotype. This rearrangement joins TRBV4-2 to TRBJ2-1; 7 bases are shared with TRBD2. The CDR3 length is 18 residues. Looked up from germline, CDR1 is LGHNA and CDR2 is YNFKEQ. V lost 4 bases, J lost 5 bases, and 17 bases stayed unmatched. As DNA, the CDR3 is TGTGCCAGCAGCCCGCGGGGCTCTAGCGGCCCCAGGGACAATGAGCAGTTCTTC. Translating gives CASSPRGSSGPRDNEQFF.

This clonotype was found a few times. V is TRBV30 and J is TRBJ2-7, with D possibly TRBD2 on 5 matching bases. This CDR3 comprises 12 residues. Germline CDR1 is GTSNPN and CDR2 is SVGIG (reference sequence). Trimming took off 5 bases at V and 5 bases at J, with 13 bases between the two ends. CDR3 sequence: CAWAFLGDEQYF. DNA for the CDR3: TGTGCCTGGGCTTTCCTCGGGGACGAGCAGTACTTC.

The chain combines TRBV7-2 with TRBJ2-3, with TRBD1 identical over 12 bases. Germline V gives CDR1 SGHTA, CDR2 FQGNSA. CDR3 length equals 17 residues. The ends lost 5 bases at V and 3 bases at J; junction bases unmatched: 9. The CDR3 region is CASSPGGQGARTDTQYF. In DNA form, the CDR3 reads TGTGCCAGCAGCCCGGGGGGACAGGGGGCGCGAACAGATACGCAGTATTTT. Combining the CDR3 with reference TRBV7-2 and TRBJ2-3 gives the whole variable domain GAGVSQSPSNKVTEKGKDVELRCDPISGHTALYWYRQSLGQGLEFLIYFQGNSAPDKSGLPSDRFSAERTGGSVSTLTIQRTQQEDSAVYLCASSPGGQGARTDTQYFGPGTRLTVL.

V gene TRBV10-3 combines with J gene TRBJ2-5, with TRBD1 matching over 11 bases. J was trimmed by 11 bases and V by 2 bases; bases with no gene match: 16. The CDR3 sequence is 17 residues long. CDR1 is ENHRY and CDR2 is SYGVKD in the germline V gene. Here the CDR3 DNA reads TGTGCCATCAGTGAGCTAGTTGGACAGGGGGCCAACAATGAGCAGTACTTC. It encodes CAISELVGQGANNEQYF.

The CDR3 loop reads CSVGRTTSTDTQYF. The CDR3 coding sequence is TGCAGCGTTGGAAGGACGACTAGCACAGATACGCAGTATTTT. The chain employs TRBV29-1 and TRBJ2-3; no firm D call. Germline CDR1 is SQVTM and CDR2 is ANQGSEA. This CDR3 contains 14 residues. The germline V and J ends were trimmed by 4 bases and 0 bases, with 11 bases remaining between them.

V is TRBV20-1 and J is TRBJ2-1; TRBD2 agrees at 7 bases. Trimming cost V 1 base and J 4 bases; bases outside gene matches: 19. This CDR3 region has 19 residues. Germline-derived CDR1 and CDR2 are DFQATT and SNEGSKA (reference sequence). As DNA, the CDR3 is TGCAGTGCTAGAGTCGCGGGAGTAACCCTGGCGGTACGATACAATGAGCAGTTCTTC. Its translation: CSARVAGVTLAVRYNEQFF.

The chain uses TRBV9 and TRBJ2-3, with 12 bases identical to TRBD1. Germline loops: CDR1 SGDLS, CDR2 YYNGEE. CDR3 size: 16 residues. With V trimmed by 3 bases and J by 6 bases, 8 bases remained unmatched. The CDR3 loop is CASSATPGQGADTQYF. In nucleotides, the CDR3 is TGTGCCAGCAGCGCCACCCCGGGACAGGGGGCCGATACGCAGTATTTT.

This clonotype was seen only a few times. The V gene is TRBV27, the J gene TRBJ2-7; no clear D. The germline V gene encodes CDR1 MNHEY and CDR2 SMNVEV (reference sequence). This CDR3 contains 14 residues. Trimming left V 1 base short and J 2 bases short, with 9 bases between. DNA for the CDR3: TGTGCCAGCAGTTTATTAGGCAGACCCTACGAGCAGTACTTC. This gives the protein CASSLLGRPYEQYF.

This chain uses TRBV5-6 with TRBJ2-7; D is uncertain. The CDR3 has 14 amino acids. Trimming took 5 bases from V and 7 from J, leaving 19 bases between them. Per the germline V gene, CDR1 is SGHDT and CDR2 is YYEEEE. The CDR3 sequence is CASRLLRVFNEQYF. The CDR3, as DNA: TGTGCCAGCAGGTTACTCCGGGTTTTCAATGAGCAGTACTTC.

In nucleotides, the CDR3 is TGTGCCAGCAGTGGGAGGGAATGGGATACGCAGTATTTT. This gives the protein CASSGREWDTQYF. The chain combines TRBV12-3 or TRBV12-4 with TRBJ2-3, with 7 nucleotides matching TRBD2. J lost 6 bases, V lost 5 bases, and 5 bases had no gene match. There are 13 residues in the CDR3.

V gene TRBV28 combines with J gene TRBJ1-2; 8 nucleotides align to TRBD1. This CDR3 region has 15 residues. Germline V CDR1 and CDR2: MDHEN, SYDVKM. The V and J ends lost 6 bases and 2 bases, in that order; junction bases with no gene match: 8. CDR3 loop: CASSPPQGANYGYTF. CDR3 DNA: TGTGCCAGCAGCCCCCCGCAGGGGGCGAACTATGGCTACACCTTC.

The chain joins TRBV6-2 or TRBV6-3 to TRBJ2-1; the match to TRBD1 covers 10 bases. CDR3 length: 13 residues. J gave up 9 bases and V 6 bases, and 5 bases lay outside the gene matches. CDR1 MNHEY and CDR2 SVGEGT come from the germline V gene. CDR3 bases: TGTGCCAGCAGGGGACAGGGGACAGGTGAGCAGTTCTTC. It specifies CASRGQGTGEQFF.

The genes are TRBV20-1 and TRBJ1-4; tentatively, D is TRBD1 (5 bases). The CDR3 runs to 15 residues. Per the germline V gene, CDR1 is DFQATT and CDR2 is SNEGSKA (reference sequence). The V end was cut by 1 base, the J end by 3 bases, with 12 bases between. The CDR3 DNA is TGCAGTGCTAGAGGCCCAGGGCGGTCTAATGAAAAACTGTTTTTT. Translated: CSARGPGRSNEKLFF.

This clonotype was seen more than once but under ten times. This chain uses TRBV7-9 with TRBJ2-3; TRBD1 agrees at 7 bases. Per the germline V gene, CDR1 is SEHNR and CDR2 is FQNEAQ (reference sequence). With V trimmed by 2 bases and J by 0 bases, 2 bases remained unmatched. The CDR3 has 15 residues. CDR3 nucleotide sequence: TGTGCCAGCAGCTTAAGGGGGCCTAGCACAGATACGCAGTATTTT. The encoded protein is CASSLRGPSTDTQYF.

The gene calls are TRBV29-1 and TRBJ1-2; the match to TRBD1 covers 7 bases. Germline V gene lookup returns CDR1 SQVTM and CDR2 ANQGSEA. Trimming at V came to 7 bases and at J to 4 bases, leaving 9 bases not matched to a gene. This CDR3 has 13 residues. The CDR3, as DNA: TGCAGCGCTGTGAGACAGGGAATCTATGGCTACACCTTC. As protein: CSAVRQGIYGYTF.

The table lists this clonotype with many counts. The genes are TRBV7-9 and TRBJ2-4; D perhaps matches TRBD1 (6 bases). Trimming took off 5 bases at V and 1 base at J, with 18 bases between the two ends. From germline, CDR1 is SEHNR and CDR2 FQNEAQ (reference sequence). The CDR3 spans 17 residues. For the CDR3, the DNA is TGTGCCAGCAGCCCGGGGACAACTAGACCGGCCAAAAACATTCAGTACTTC. It specifies CASSPGTTRPAKNIQYF.

This clonotype was counted between two and nine times. V is TRBV9 and J is TRBJ2-1, with 7 bases aligning to TRBD2. CDR3 length equals 16 residues. V gave up 4 bases and J gave up 6 bases; unmatched junction bases: 13. CDR1 is SGDLS and CDR2 is YYNGEE in the germline V gene. The CDR3 spells CASSPGGGVEFNEQFF. The CDR3, as DNA: TGTGCCAGCAGCCCCGGGGGAGGGGTTGAGTTCAATGAGCAGTTCTTC.